This TCR beta chain was sequenced during a study of patients and donors after allogeneic stem cell transplantation. Germline CDR1 reads MNHEY; CDR2 reads SVGAGI. Trimming took 1 base from V and 4 from J; bases not matched to a gene: 2. The CDR3 has 15 residues. TCRdb ran MiXCR on the RT-PCR reads and lists one entry per CDR3 protein. The sample has about 960,000 distinct CDR3 sequences, about 20% seen once. This clonotype was counted a few times. The chain is built from TRBV6-5 and TRBJ2-1; 9 nucleotides match TRBD2. Sequenced sample: blood, either unsorted or a sorted T cell fraction (not recorded which). This clonotype was sampled from a human donor who was either an allogeneic HSCT recipient or a stem cell or donor lymphocyte infusion donor (not recorded which). It is not recorded whose cells these are; they may come from a transplant donor. CDR3 in amino acids: CASSYYAGGYNEQFF. The DNA of the CDR3 is TGTGCCAGCAGTTACTACGCGGGGGGGTACAATGAGCAGTTCTTC.